The clone carrying this T cell receptor (beta chain) showed up just a few times. The junction shows a germline mismatch at one end, possibly a read error. One entry per CDR3 protein, called by TCRdb with MiXCR from the RT-PCR reads. In the table there are approximately 720,000 distinct CDR3 sequences, 12% to 15% of which are singletons. This CDR3 spans 9 amino acids. Per the germline V gene, CDR1 is SGHVS and CDR2 is FQNEAQ. The specimen was memory CD4+ T cells from blood. The chain employs TRBV7-8 and TRBJ2-7; D may be TRBD2 (5 bases). The sequence derives from a female donor in good health, serving as a healthy control. The DNA for the CDR3 is TGTGCCAGCAGCCGGCCGGGAACCTTC. This sequence encodes CASSRPGTF.